Reported below is one T cell receptor beta chain. The antigen remains undetermined. This specimen belongs to a study of blood T cells in healthy people across ages. Collection of 9.5 to 10 milliliters of peripheral blood was performed for each donor. Study outcomes and limitations: A roughly linear fall in TCR beta diversity per million T cells was seen with increasing age. Higher naive T cell percentage went strongly together with higher TCR beta diversity.

Primers used in a second PCR of roughly 7 to 11 cycles were a sample-barcoded 5' primer and a J-beta primer mix. Each sample yielded at least 2.5 million CDR3-containing paired-end reads. A single record per CDR3 protein comes from TCRdb applying MiXCR to the 5' RACE reads. The sample consists of 1,500,000 or so distinct CDR3 sequences, approximately 43% of them appearing once. CDR3 length: 17 amino acids. V was pared by 3 bases and J by 4 bases, with 17 bases of the junction left unmatched. Germline V gene data show CDR1 as DFQATT and CDR2 as SNEGSKA (reference sequence). The chain combines TRBV20-1 with TRBJ1-1, with 7 positions matching TRBD1. This clonotype was obtained from a woman in her late teens or twenties in good health. Input material: blood. CDR3 protein: CSASTLLMEGAGTEAFF. The CDR3 DNA reads as TGCAGTGCTAGTACCCTACTGATGGAGGGGGCGGGCACTGAAGCTTTCTTT.